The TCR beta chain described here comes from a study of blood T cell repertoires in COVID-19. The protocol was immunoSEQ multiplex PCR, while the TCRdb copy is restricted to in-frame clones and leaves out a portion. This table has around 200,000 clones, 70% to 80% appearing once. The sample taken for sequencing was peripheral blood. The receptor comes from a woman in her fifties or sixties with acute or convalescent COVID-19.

The CDR3 coding sequence is TGTGCCAGCAGTTTCGGACTCATGGGGACTGAAGCTTTCTTT. This encodes CASSFGLMGTEAFF. The chain is built from TRBV28 and TRBJ1-1; D is ambiguous. Germline V gives CDR1 MDHEN, CDR2 SYDVKM. The CDR3 contains 14 residues. With 3 bases removed from V and 5 bases from J, the gap between germline ends came to 13 bases.